The next 29 T cell receptor beta chains were all read from a single sample in a study of T cell responses to AZD1222 COVID-19 vaccine. This table comes from immunoSEQ multiplex PCR, and its TCRdb copy is limited to in-frame clones, with some not included. Of over 150,000 clones in the sample, roughly 92% were seen once. Sequenced here: peripheral blood, sampled on day 0 of AZD1222 vaccination. The receptors shown here come from an adult in good health.

The rearrangement links TRBV7-2 to TRBJ1-2; 9 nucleotides match TRBD1. The CDR3 consists of 16 residues. With V trimmed by 0 bases and J by 4 bases, 6 bases remained unmatched. Germline V gene lookup returns CDR1 SGHTA and CDR2 FQGNSA. This CDR3 is CASSLAGTGQPYGYTF. The CDR3 DNA follows: TGTGCCAGCAGCTTAGCGGGGACAGGGCAGCCCTATGGCTACACCTTC.

V and J are TRBV5-4 and TRBJ2-5, with D tentatively TRBD2 (6 bases). Germline V gene sequence: CDR1 SGHNT, CDR2 YYREEE (reference sequence). The CDR3 contains 15 residues. Trimming left V 4 bases short and J 5 bases short, with 18 bases between. CDR3 DNA: TGTGCCAGCAGCACCGGACTATCCCTCATGGAGACCCAGTACTTC. Translated, it gives CASSTGLSLMETQYF.

This chain's CDR3 is CAWSSSPNNSPLHF. CDR3 DNA: TGTGCCTGGAGTTCAAGTCCCAATAATTCACCCCTCCACTTT. The J gene is TRBJ1-6, the V gene TRBV30; D not resolved. This CDR3 is 14 amino acids long. Germline lookup yields CDR1 GTSNPN and CDR2 SVGIG (reference sequence). Trimming cost V 2 bases and J 5 bases, with 10 bases left between them.

The chain has TRBV7-9 and TRBJ1-6, with unresolved D. The CDR3 runs to 15 residues. The V gene lost 5 bases and the J gene lost 6 bases, with 14 bases spanning the gap. Germline lookup yields CDR1 SEHNR and CDR2 FQNEAQ (reference sequence). The DNA for the CDR3 is TGTGCCAGCAGCCCCACCGGCCTTGCTAATTCACCCCTCCACTTT. Translating gives CASSPTGLANSPLHF.

This chain joins TRBV7-8 and TRBJ1-5; D uncertain. This CDR3 region has 15 residues. Trimming took 1 base from V and 4 from J, leaving 11 bases between them. CDR1 SGHVS and CDR2 FQNEAQ come from the germline V gene. The CDR3 here is CASSLDEAWNQPQHF. Written as DNA, the CDR3 is TGTGCCAGCAGCTTAGACGAGGCGTGGAATCAGCCCCAGCATTTT.

The chain combines TRBV12-3 or TRBV12-4 with TRBJ2-2; no clear D. V was cut by 6 bases and J by 5 bases, with 10 bases left in between. The CDR3 covers 13 residues. CDR3 protein: CASRKSETGELFF. The DNA for the CDR3 is TGTGCCAGCAGGAAGAGTGAGACCGGGGAGCTGTTTTTT.

CDR3 nucleotide sequence: TGTGCCAGCAGAGGACTAGGGGTAAGGGGCGAGCAGTACTTC. Its translation: CASRGLGVRGEQYF. V gene TRBV6-5 combines with J gene TRBJ2-7, with 7 bases that match TRBD2. CDR1 and CDR2 from the germline V gene are MNHEY and SVGAGI. The CDR3 spans 14 residues. V gave up 6 bases and J gave up 6 bases; unmatched junction bases: 11.

The chain employs TRBV7-2 and TRBJ1-3; unclear D gene. The V end was cut by 1 base, the J end by 3 bases, with 7 bases between. The length of the CDR3 is 14 residues. Germline V gene data show CDR1 as SGHTA and CDR2 as FQGNSA. The DNA of the CDR3 is TGTGCCAGCAGCTTAGATGCGGGTGGAAACACCATATATTTT. This translates into CASSLDAGGNTIYF.

The chain recombines TRBV30 with TRBJ1-1; D not resolved. Trimming left V 0 bases short and J 3 bases short, with 11 bases between. This CDR3 has 14 amino acids. The germline gives CDR1 GTSNPN, CDR2 SVGIG (reference sequence). The CDR3 DNA reads TGTGCCTGGAGTGTAGGACCCGTGGACACTGAAGCTTTCTTT. Translating gives CAWSVGPVDTEAFF. Full variable domain (outside the CDR3, taken from reference TRBV30 and TRBJ1-1): SQTIHQWPATLVQPVGSPLSLECTVEGTSNPNLYWYRQAAGRGLQLLFYSVGIGQISSEVPQNLSASRPQDRQFILSSKKLLLSDSGFYLCAWSVGPVDTEAFFGQGTRLTVV.

CDR3 nucleotide sequence: TGCAGCGTTATACAGGGTATTGGCTACACCTTC. Its protein product is CSVIQGIGYTF. This chain links TRBV29-1 with TRBJ1-2, with a weak D call TRBD1 (6 bases). The CDR3 length is 11 residues. Trimming left V 5 bases short and J 7 bases short, with 11 bases between. Germline V gene sequence: CDR1 SQVTM, CDR2 ANQGSEA.

The chain employs TRBV25-1 and TRBJ2-5, with D tentatively TRBD1 or TRBD2 (6 bases each). V was shortened by 7 bases and J by 2 bases, with 11 bases between the two germline ends. The CDR3 spans 13 residues. Germline CDR1 is MGHDK and CDR2 is SYGVNS. CDR3 protein: CASTRGAQETQYF. The CDR3 nucleotides are TGTGCCAGCACGAGGGGGGCTCAAGAGACCCAGTACTTC.

The count of this clone is one. The chain recombines TRBV5-5 with TRBJ2-1; tentatively, D is TRBD2 (5 bases). V lost 1 base and J 6 bases, leaving 8 bases between the germline ends. The CDR3 contains 13 residues. Germline CDR1 reads SGHKS; CDR2 reads YYEKEE (reference sequence). In DNA, the CDR3 is TGTGCCAGCAGCTTGCCGGGGTCCAATGAGCAGTTCTTC. Its protein product is CASSLPGSNEQFF.

This clone has a handful of counts. The rearrangement links TRBV25-1 to TRBJ1-1, with D unresolved. Germline values: CDR1 MGHDK, CDR2 SYGVNS. The CDR3 is made up of 14 amino acids. Trimming took 7 bases from V and 2 from J, leaving 14 bases between them. Here the CDR3 reads CASKMGGDNTEAFF. The CDR3 DNA reads TGTGCCAGCAAGATGGGCGGGGATAACACTGAAGCTTTCTTT.

The rearrangement links TRBV2 to TRBJ2-7, with D perhaps TRBD2 (5 bases). Germline CDR1 is SNHLY and CDR2 is FYNNEI. The CDR3 has 13 amino acids. Trimming shortened V by 6 bases and J by 9 bases, and 18 bases separated the two germline ends. CDR3 sequence (DNA): TGTGCCAGCAGAGGAGCGGAGACTTTTGGGCAGTACTTC. Translation: CASRGAETFGQYF.

This chain links TRBV5-5 with TRBJ1-2; D remains ambiguous. Germline lookup yields CDR1 SGHKS and CDR2 YYEKEE (reference sequence). CDR3 length: 12 amino acids. V lost 1 base, J lost 6 bases, and 7 bases lay in between. CDR3 loop: CASSLTVDGYTF. The CDR3 bases are TGTGCCAGCAGCTTGACCGTGGATGGCTACACCTTC. Drawing the rest from reference TRBV5-5 and TRBJ1-2, the complete variable domain is DAGVTQSPTHLIKTRGQQVTLRCSPISGHKSVSWYQQVLGQGPQFIFQYYEKEERGRGNFPDRFSARQFPNYSSELNVNALLLGDSALYLCASSLTVDGYTFGSGTRLTVV.

The V call is TRBV5-1, the J call TRBJ1-2, with D perhaps TRBD1 (6 bases). The germline CDR1 and CDR2 sequences are SGHRS and YFSETQ. The CDR3 is made up of 15 amino acids. V was pared by 0 bases and J by 0 bases, with 9 bases between. This CDR3 reads CASSLGQATNYGYTF. The CDR3 DNA follows: TGCGCCAGCAGCTTGGGACAGGCGACTAACTATGGCTACACCTTC. Together with reference TRBV5-1 and TRBJ1-2, the CDR3 gives the full variable domain: KAGVTQTPRYLIKTRGQQVTLSCSPISGHRSVSWYQQTPGQGLQFLFEYFSETQRNKGNFPGRFSGRQFSNSRSEMNVSTLELGDSALYLCASSLGQATNYGYTFGSGTRLTVV.

The chain links TRBV2 to TRBJ2-1, with D possibly TRBD2 on 6 matching bases. V shed 5 bases and J shed 12 bases, with 14 bases lying between them. Germline-derived CDR1 and CDR2 are SNHLY and FYNNEI. CDR3 length: 12 amino acids. CDR3 region: CASSRVAAGQFF. The CDR3 coding sequence is TGTGCCAGCAGTCGAGTAGCGGCTGGGCAGTTCTTC.

The V gene is TRBV6-5, the J gene TRBJ2-7; 7 bases are shared with TRBD1. The V segment lost 6 bases and the J segment 3 bases; nucleotides outside the gene matches: 5. Per germline, CDR1 MNHEY and CDR2 SVGAGI. CDR3 size: 13 residues. The CDR3 DNA reads as TGTGCCAGCAGCCCGACAGGGCGCTACGAGCAGTACTTC. Its translation is CASSPTGRYEQYF.

CDR3: CAIGLGATDTQYF. CDR3 DNA: TGTGCCATCGGACTCGGGGCCACAGATACGCAGTATTTT. The V gene is TRBV19, the J gene TRBJ2-3, with D possibly being TRBD1 or TRBD2 (5 bases each). V lost 10 bases to trimming and J lost 2 bases, with 13 bases between them. This CDR3 comprises 13 residues. Germline V gene lookup returns CDR1 LNHDA and CDR2 SQIVND (reference sequence). Full variable domain (remainder filled in from reference TRBV19 and TRBJ2-3): DGGITQSPKYLFRKEGQNVTLSCEQNLNHDAMYWYRQDPGQGLRLIYYSQIVNDFQKGDIAEGYSVSREKKESFPLTVTSAQKNPTAFYLCAIGLGATDTQYFGPGTRLTVL.

The chain has TRBV11-2 and TRBJ1-2; D might be TRBD1 (5 bases). This CDR3 is built from 17 residues. V gave up 5 bases and J gave up 1 base, with 20 bases separating them. Germline V gene data show CDR1 as SGHAT and CDR2 as FQNNGV. The DNA for the CDR3 is TGTGCCAGCAGCAACCACAGGCCCTTGAGCAGTAACTATGGCTACACCTTC. Translation gives CASSNHRPLSSNYGYTF.

The chain is built from TRBV5-1 and TRBJ2-5; D is ambiguous. This CDR3 is built from 14 residues. Per the germline V gene, CDR1 is SGHRS and CDR2 is YFSETQ. The V and J ends lost 3 bases and 5 bases respectively, with 14 bases between them. CDR3 loop: CASSSLGWAETQYF. In DNA form, the CDR3 reads TGCGCCAGCAGCTCCCTTGGTTGGGCTGAGACCCAGTACTTC.

The rearrangement links TRBV19 to TRBJ2-5, with 9 bases that match TRBD1. Germline V CDR1 and CDR2: LNHDA, SQIVND (reference sequence). V shed 11 bases, J shed 5 bases, and the junction held 15 bases outside the gene matches. This CDR3 spans 15 amino acids. The CDR3 reads CAGSRPGQGRETQYF. In DNA form, the CDR3 reads TGTGCCGGAAGTAGGCCGGGACAGGGCAGGGAGACCCAGTACTTC.

The V call is TRBV2, the J call TRBJ2-7; either TRBD1 or TRBD2 may supply D (5 bases each). Trimming took off 5 bases at V and 2 bases at J, with 13 bases between the two ends. From germline, CDR1 is SNHLY and CDR2 FYNNEI. This CDR3 is built from 14 residues. The CDR3 DNA is TGTGCCAGCAGTTGGGGGAGCCCTCCCTACGAGCAGTACTTC. Residues: CASSWGSPPYEQYF. Full variable domain (outside the CDR3, taken from reference TRBV2 and TRBJ2-7): EPEVTQTPSHQVTQMGQEVILRCVPISNHLYFYWYRQILGQKVEFLVSFYNNEISEKSEIFDDQFSVERPDGSNFTLKIRSTKLEDSAMYFCASSWGSPPYEQYFGPGTRLTVT.

The chain recombines TRBV6-5 with TRBJ1-1; D is perhaps TRBD1 (5 bases). The V end was cut by 6 bases, the J end by 1 base, with 15 bases between. Germline V gene sequence: CDR1 MNHEY, CDR2 SVGAGI. The CDR3 has 15 residues. CDR3 coding DNA: TGTGCCAGCAGCTACGGACACCCGGCGAACACTGAAGCTTTCTTT. This translates into CASSYGHPANTEAFF.

This chain connects TRBV6-5 to TRBJ2-6; the D is unclear. CDR3 size: 15 residues. Per germline, CDR1 MNHEY and CDR2 SVGAGI. V shed 6 bases and J shed 2 bases, with 11 bases lying between them. The CDR3, as DNA: TGTGCCAGCAGGAGAGACACAGCTGGGGCCAACGTCCTGACTTTC. Translating gives CASRRDTAGANVLTF.

The V gene is TRBV19, the J gene TRBJ2-7; either TRBD1 or TRBD2 may fit D (6 bases each). Trimming cost V 4 bases and J 4 bases, with 14 bases left between them. The germline V gene has CDR1 LNHDA and CDR2 SQIVND (reference sequence). The CDR3 is made up of 14 amino acids. As DNA, the CDR3 is TGTGCCAGTAGTAGGGGGGCGTCCCCTTACGAGCAGTACTTC. This gives the protein CASSRGASPYEQYF.

In its sample, this clone was seen a few times. DNA for the CDR3: TGTGCCAGCAGCCGAACTCTCCAAGAGACCCAGTACTTC. Amino acid sequence: CASSRTLQETQYF. The rearrangement uses TRBV7-3 and TRBJ2-5; no reliable D call. The CDR3 runs 13 residues. CDR1 SGHTA and CDR2 FQGTGA come from the germline V gene. Trimming took 5 bases from V and 1 from J, leaving 8 bases between them.

The chain combines TRBV5-1 with TRBJ2-7, with a tentative D call TRBD2 (7 bases). The CDR3 sequence is 15 residues long. Germline V gene lookup returns CDR1 SGHRS and CDR2 YFSETQ. V lost 0 bases and J lost 2, with 12 bases in between. The CDR3 protein is CASSLVGGRTYEQYF. DNA for the CDR3: TGCGCCAGCAGCTTGGTCGGGGGGCGCACCTACGAGCAGTACTTC.

V is TRBV7-2 and J is TRBJ1-2; 7 positions match TRBD1. The length of the CDR3 is 13 residues. J was trimmed by 2 bases and V by 5 bases; bases with no gene match: 2. Germline lookup yields CDR1 SGHTA and CDR2 FQGNSA. The CDR3 spells CASSMTGNYGYTF. The DNA for the CDR3 is TGTGCCAGCAGCATGACAGGGAACTATGGCTACACCTTC.